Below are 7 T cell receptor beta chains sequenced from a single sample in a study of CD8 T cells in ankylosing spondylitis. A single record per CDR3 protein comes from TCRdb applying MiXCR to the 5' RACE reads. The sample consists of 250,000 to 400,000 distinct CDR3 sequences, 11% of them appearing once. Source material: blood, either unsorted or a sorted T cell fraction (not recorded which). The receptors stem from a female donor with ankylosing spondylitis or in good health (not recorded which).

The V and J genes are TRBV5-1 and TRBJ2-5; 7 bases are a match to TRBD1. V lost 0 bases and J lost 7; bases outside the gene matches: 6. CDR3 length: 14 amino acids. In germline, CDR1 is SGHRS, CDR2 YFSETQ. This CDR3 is CASSLGQGVGTQYF. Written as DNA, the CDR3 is TGCGCCAGCAGCTTGGGACAGGGCGTCGGGACCCAGTACTTC. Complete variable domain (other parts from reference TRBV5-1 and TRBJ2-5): KAGVTQTPRYLIKTRGQQVTLSCSPISGHRSVSWYQQTPGQGLQFLFEYFSETQRNKGNFPGRFSGRQFSNSRSEMNVSTLELGDSALYLCASSLGQGVGTQYFGPGTRLLVL.

The chain's CDR3 is CASSVGTGGNGYTF. The DNA for the CDR3 is TGTGCCAGCAGTGTCGGGACAGGGGGCAATGGCTACACCTTC. J is TRBJ1-2 and V is TRBV12-3 or TRBV12-4; TRBD1 agrees at 12 bases. Trimming removed 5 bases from V and 6 bases from J; junction bases left unmatched: 4. CDR3 length equals 14 residues.

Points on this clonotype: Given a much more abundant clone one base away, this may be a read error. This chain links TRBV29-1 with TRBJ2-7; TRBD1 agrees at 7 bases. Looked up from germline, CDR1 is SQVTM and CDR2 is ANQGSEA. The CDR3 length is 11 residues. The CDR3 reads CSGGQIYEHYF. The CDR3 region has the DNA TGCAGCGGGGGACAGATATACGAGCACTACTTC.

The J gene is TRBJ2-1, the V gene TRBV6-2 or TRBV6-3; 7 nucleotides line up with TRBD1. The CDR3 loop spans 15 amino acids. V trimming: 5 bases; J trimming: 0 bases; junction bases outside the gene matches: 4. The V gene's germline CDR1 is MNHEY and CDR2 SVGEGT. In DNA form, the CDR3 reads TGTGCCAGCAGTGAACAGGGGAGCTCCTACAATGAGCAGTTCTTC. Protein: CASSEQGSSYNEQFF.

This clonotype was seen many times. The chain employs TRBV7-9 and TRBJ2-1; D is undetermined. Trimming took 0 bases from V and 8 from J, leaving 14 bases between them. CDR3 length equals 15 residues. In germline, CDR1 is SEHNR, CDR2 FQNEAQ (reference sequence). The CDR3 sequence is CASSLARSGRDEQFF. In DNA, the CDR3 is TGTGCCAGCAGCTTAGCGCGGTCAGGAAGGGATGAGCAGTTCTTC. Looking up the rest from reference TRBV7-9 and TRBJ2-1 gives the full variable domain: DTGVSQNPRHKITKRGQNVTFRCDPISEHNRLYWYRQTLGQGPEFLTYFQNEAQLEKSRLLSDRFSAERPKGSFSTLEIQRTEQGDSAMYLCASSLARSGRDEQFFGPGTRLTVL.

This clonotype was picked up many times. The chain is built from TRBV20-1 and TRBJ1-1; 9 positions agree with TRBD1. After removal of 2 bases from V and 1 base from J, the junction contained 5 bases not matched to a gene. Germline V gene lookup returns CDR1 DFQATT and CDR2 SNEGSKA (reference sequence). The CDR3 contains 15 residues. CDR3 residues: CSARMDRGGNTEAFF. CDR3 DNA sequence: TGCAGTGCTAGAATGGACAGGGGAGGGAACACTGAAGCTTTCTTT.

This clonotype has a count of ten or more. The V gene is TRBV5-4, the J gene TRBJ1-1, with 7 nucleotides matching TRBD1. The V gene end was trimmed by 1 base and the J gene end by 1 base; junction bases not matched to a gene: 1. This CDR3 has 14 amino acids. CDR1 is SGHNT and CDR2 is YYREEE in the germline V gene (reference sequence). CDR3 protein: CASSLQGGNTEAFF. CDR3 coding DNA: TGTGCCAGCAGCTTGCAGGGGGGGAACACTGAAGCTTTCTTT.